This T cell receptor (beta chain) comes out of a study of response to subunit inactivated influenza vaccine. In this sample, this clonotype turned up many times. TCRdb re-analysed the RT-PCR reads in MiXCR, keeping a single row per CDR3 protein. Here the sample spans about 580,000 distinct CDR3 sequences, 14% being singletons. This CDR3 has 14 amino acids. Germline V gene data show CDR1 as SGHTA and CDR2 as FQGNSA. Trimming removed 1 base at V and 4 bases at J, with 10 bases between. This sequence originates from a man aged 50 to 59 who received an inactivated influenza vaccine. The chain combines TRBV7-2 with TRBJ2-5, with unresolved D. Sample: PBMCs from blood, taken 11 to 12 days after vaccination. CDR3 DNA: TGTGCCAGCAGCTTAGGACCGAGGTCAGAGACCCAGTACTTC. Its protein is CASSLGPRSETQYF.